This TCR beta chain was sequenced for a study of radiation and T cells in renal cell carcinoma. Described time point: blood 2 weeks post-SBRT. Treatment of the sample: 15 Gy SBRT to primary tumor, nephrectomy 4 weeks later. V lost 5 bases and J lost 7; bases outside the gene matches: 8. Per germline, CDR1 SGHTA and CDR2 FQGNSA. CDR3 length equals 15 residues. The repertoire was sequenced with immunoSEQ multiplex PCR; TCRdb's copy has only in-frame clones and lacks some. The sample includes some 120,000 clones, over 75% of them seen just once. The receptor was derived from a man aged 45 to 65 with renal cell carcinoma. The chain joins TRBV7-2 to TRBJ2-1; 10 bases map to TRBD1. The specimen comprised blood, sampled from a patient whose treatment included radiotherapy and nephrectomy. Here the CDR3 reads CASSLSGQGVNEQFF. DNA for the CDR3: TGTGCCAGCAGCCTAAGCGGACAGGGGGTTAATGAGCAGTTCTTC.